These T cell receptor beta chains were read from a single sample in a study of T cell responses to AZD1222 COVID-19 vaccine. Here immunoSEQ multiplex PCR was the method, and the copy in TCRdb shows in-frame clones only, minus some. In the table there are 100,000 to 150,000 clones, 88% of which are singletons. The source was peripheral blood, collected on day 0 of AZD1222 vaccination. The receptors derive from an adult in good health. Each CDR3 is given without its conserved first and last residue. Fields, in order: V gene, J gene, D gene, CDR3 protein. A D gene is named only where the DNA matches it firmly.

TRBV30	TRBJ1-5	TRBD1	AWSRPLGTGGDQPQH
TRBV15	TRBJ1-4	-	ATSRDLLQEEKLF
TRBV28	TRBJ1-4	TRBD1	ASSKTGPTNEKLF
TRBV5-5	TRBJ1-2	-	ASSLAGGRGYT
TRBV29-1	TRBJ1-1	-	SVAAGWGMNTEAF
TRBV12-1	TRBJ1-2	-	ASSFPVVGYT
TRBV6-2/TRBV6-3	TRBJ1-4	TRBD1	ASSFDRASNEKLF
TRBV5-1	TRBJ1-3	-	ASSPYNIHSGNTIY
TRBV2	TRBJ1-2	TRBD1	ATGGGTVGYT
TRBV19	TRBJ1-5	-	ASSIDRDQPQH
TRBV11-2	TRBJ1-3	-	ASSLVQGRPNGNTIY
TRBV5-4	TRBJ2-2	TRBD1	ARQGMDTGELF
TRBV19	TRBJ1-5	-	ASIKGREGNQPQH
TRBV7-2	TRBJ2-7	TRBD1	ASSASAGTGVEQY
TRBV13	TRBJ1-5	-	ASSLGSEVNQPQH
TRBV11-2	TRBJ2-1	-	ASSSKGWIEQF
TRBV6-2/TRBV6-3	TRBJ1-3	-	ASSYSGAGNTIY
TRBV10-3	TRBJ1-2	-	ATAVAGGGYT
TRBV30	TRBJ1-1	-	AWNRASEAF
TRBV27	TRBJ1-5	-	ASSLYPLRGASNQPQH
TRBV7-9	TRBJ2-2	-	ASSLAEGGELF
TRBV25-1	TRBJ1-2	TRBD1	ASSTRGGAGTGPYGYT
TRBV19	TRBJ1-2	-	ASSIGRGAMGYT
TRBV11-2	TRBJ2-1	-	ASSTNNNEQF
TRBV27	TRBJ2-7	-	ASSSSSYEQY
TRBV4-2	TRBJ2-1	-	ASSQEGAYNEQF
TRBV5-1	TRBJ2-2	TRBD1	ASSSGQGAAGELF
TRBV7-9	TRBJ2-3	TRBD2	ASSPSGRAGDTQY
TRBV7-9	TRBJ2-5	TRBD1	ASSPTGGVVETQY
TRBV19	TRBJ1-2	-	ASSMDVETGYT
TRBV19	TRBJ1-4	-	ASSNARIATNEKLF
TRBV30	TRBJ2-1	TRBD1	AWSGQGGPYNEQF
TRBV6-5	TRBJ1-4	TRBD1	ACQGAAGEKLF
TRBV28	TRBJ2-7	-	ATQGKGYEQY
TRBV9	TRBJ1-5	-	ASSVGGAGGQPQH
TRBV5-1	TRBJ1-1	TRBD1	ASSLGTGRATEAF
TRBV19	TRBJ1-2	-	ASSFTAPPNYGYT
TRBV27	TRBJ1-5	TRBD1	ASSRQQGQWPQH
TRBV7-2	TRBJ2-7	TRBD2	ASSLVSGTSGGEAYEQY
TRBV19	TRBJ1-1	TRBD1	ASGHRGRNTEAF
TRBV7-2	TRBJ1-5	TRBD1	ASSGSGQFNQPQH
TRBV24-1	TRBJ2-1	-	ATSDTRASHEQF
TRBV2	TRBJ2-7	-	ASSEAVHEQY
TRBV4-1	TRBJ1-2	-	ASSQDRDPPYGYT
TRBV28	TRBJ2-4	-	ASRPTGRAKNIQY
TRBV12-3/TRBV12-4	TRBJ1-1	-	ASSTRARGAF
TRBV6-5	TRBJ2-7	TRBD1	ASSYGQGANEQY
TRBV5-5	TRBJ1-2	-	ASSLAAGMVNYGYT
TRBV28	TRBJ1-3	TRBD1	ASRPGQTGNTIY
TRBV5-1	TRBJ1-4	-	ASSFSRGGEKLF
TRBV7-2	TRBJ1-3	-	ASSLRRNTIY
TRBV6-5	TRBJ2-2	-	ASSYPVTGELF
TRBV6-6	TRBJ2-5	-	ASSYPPTGNQETQY
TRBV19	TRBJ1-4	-	ASSPWTAHGEKLF
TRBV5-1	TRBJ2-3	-	ASSLSVSPAADTQY
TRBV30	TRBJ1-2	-	AWSVGSWSNYGYT
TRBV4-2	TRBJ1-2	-	ASSQGPEGINYGYT
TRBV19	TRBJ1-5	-	ASSIARQSQH
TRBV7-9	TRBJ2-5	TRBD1	ASSWETGWKETQY
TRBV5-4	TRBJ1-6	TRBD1	ASSRDSYNSPLH